The clone carrying this T cell receptor (beta chain) was observed a few times. This entry comes from a study of PD-L1 blockade in urothelial cancer. TCRdb's table, derived via immunoSEQ multiplex PCR, lists solely in-frame clones and lacks some. The table lists under 95,000 clones, approximately 81% of them singletons. Sample time point: pretreatment peripheral blood. Patients were living with locally advanced or metastatic urothelial carcinoma. The CDR3 runs 13 residues. With V trimmed by 4 bases and J by 10 bases, 4 bases remained unmatched. Germline CDR1 is SGHTA and CDR2 is FQGTGA. This TCR was recovered from a man between 60 and 75 years old with urothelial cancer. The specimen was PBMCs, collected around atezolizumab (anti-PD-L1) treatment. V is TRBV7-3 and J is TRBJ1-1, with 12 bases fitting TRBD1. CDR3 protein: CASSYGTGGLAFF. The CDR3 region has the DNA TGTGCCAGCAGCTACGGGACAGGGGGCTTAGCTTTCTTT.